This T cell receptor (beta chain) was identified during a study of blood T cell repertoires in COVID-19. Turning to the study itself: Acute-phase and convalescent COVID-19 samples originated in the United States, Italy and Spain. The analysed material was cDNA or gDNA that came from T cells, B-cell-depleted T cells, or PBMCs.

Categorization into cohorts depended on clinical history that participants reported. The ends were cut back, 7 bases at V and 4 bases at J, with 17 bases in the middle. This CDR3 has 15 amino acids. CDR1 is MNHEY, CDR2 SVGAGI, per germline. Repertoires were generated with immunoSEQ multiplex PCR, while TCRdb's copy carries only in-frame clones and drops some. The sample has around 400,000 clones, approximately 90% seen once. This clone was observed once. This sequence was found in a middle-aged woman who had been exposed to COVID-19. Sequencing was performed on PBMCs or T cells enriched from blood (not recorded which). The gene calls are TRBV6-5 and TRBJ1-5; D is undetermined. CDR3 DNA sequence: TGTGCCAGCACCGGACTGGTCTCCTTTAATCAGCCCCAGCATTTT. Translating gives CASTGLVSFNQPQHF.